Reported below is one T cell receptor (beta chain). As yet, its antigen is unknown. This sample is drawn from a study of OX40 agonist ivuxolimab in advanced cancers. Findings of the study overall: More expanded clones were seen, on average, in CD8+ T cells than in CD4+.

With 0 bases removed from V and 2 bases from J, the gap between germline ends came to 9 bases. The CDR3 sequence is 15 residues long. Germline CDR1 and CDR2: SGHTA and FQGNSA. TCRdb keeps only in-frame clones here, not all; method: immunoSEQ multiplex PCR. This table has approximately 90,000 clones, about 90% appearing once. Sequenced here: CD4+ or CD8+ T cells sorted from blood, sampled in a trial of the OX40 agonist ivuxolimab. J is TRBJ2-3 and V is TRBV7-2; D call uncertain. The origin of this receptor is an adult with an advanced solid tumor such as melanoma, head and neck, liver or kidney cancer. CDR3 sequence reads: CASSLAGMATDTQYF. CDR3 DNA sequence: TGTGCCAGCAGCTTAGCAGGGATGGCCACAGATACGCAGTATTTT. Complete variable domain (other parts from reference TRBV7-2 and TRBJ2-3): GAGVSQSPSNKVTEKGKDVELRCDPISGHTALYWYRQSLGQGLEFLIYFQGNSAPDKSGLPSDRFSAERTGGSVSTLTIQRTQQEDSAVYLCASSLAGMATDTQYFGPGTRLTVL.